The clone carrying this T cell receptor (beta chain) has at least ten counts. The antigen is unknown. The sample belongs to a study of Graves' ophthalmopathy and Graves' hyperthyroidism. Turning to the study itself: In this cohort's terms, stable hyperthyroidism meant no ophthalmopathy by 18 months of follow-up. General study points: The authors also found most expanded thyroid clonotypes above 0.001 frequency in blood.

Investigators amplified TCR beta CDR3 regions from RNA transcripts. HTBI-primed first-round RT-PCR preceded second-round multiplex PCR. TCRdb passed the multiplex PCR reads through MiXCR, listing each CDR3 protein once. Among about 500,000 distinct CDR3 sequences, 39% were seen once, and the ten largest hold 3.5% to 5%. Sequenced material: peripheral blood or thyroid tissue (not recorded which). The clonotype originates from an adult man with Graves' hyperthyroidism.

The CDR3, as DNA: TGCAGTGCTAGACCGGGACCCTACGAGCAGTACTTC. Amino acid sequence: CSARPGPYEQYF. This chain connects TRBV20-1 to TRBJ2-7, with D perhaps TRBD1 or TRBD2 (5 bases each). Per the germline V gene, CDR1 is DFQATT and CDR2 is SNEGSKA (reference sequence). The V gene lost 2 bases and the J gene lost 2 bases, with 7 bases spanning the gap. The CDR3 consists of 12 residues.